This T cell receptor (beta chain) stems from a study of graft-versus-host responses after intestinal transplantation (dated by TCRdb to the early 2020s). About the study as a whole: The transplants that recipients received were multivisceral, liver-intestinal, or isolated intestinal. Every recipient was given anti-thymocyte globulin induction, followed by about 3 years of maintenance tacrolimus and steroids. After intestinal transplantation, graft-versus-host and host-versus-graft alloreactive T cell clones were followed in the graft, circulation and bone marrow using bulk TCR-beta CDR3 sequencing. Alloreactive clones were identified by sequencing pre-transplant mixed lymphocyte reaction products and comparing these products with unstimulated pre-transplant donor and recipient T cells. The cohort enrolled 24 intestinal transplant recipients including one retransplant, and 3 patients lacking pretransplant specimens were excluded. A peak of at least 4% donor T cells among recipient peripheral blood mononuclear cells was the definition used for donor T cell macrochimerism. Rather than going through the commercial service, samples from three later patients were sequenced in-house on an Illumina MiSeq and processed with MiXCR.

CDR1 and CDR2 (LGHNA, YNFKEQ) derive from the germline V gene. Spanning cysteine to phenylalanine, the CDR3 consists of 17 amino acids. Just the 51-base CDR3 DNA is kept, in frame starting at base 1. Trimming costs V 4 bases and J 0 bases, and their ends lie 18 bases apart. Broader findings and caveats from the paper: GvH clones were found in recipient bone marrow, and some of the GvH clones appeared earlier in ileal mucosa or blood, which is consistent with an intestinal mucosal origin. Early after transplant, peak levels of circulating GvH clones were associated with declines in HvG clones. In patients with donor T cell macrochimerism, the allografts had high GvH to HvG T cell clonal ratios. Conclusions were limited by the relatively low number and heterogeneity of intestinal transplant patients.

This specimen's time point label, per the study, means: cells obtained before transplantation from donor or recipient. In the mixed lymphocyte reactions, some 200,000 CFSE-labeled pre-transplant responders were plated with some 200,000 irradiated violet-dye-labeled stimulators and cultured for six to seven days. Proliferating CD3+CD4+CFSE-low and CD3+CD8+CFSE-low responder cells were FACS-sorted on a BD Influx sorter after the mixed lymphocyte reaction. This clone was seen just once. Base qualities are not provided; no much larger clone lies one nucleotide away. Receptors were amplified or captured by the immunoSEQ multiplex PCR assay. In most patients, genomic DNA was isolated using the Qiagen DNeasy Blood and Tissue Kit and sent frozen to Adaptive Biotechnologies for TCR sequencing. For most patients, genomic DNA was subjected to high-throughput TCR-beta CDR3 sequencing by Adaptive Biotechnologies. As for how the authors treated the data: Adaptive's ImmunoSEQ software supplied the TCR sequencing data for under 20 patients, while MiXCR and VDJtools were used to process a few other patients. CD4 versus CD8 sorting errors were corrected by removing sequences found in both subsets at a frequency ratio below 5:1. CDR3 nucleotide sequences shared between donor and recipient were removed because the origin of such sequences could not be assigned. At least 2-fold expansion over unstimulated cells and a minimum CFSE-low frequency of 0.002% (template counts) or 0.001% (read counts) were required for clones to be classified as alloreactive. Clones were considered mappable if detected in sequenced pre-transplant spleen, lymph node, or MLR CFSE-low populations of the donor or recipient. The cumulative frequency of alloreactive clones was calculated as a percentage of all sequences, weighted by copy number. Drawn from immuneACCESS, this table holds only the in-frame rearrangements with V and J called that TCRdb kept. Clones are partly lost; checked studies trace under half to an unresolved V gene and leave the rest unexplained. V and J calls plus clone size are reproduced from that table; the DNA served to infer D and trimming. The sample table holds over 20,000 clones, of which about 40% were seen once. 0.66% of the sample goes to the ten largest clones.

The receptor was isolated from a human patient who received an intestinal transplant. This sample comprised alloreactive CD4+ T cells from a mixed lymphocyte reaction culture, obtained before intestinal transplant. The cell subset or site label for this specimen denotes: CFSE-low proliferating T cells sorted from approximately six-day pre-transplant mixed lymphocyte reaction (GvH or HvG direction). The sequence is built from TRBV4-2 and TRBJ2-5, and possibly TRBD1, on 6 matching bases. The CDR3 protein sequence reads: CASSLHAGVPYQETQYF. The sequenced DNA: TGTGCCAGCAGCCTCCACGCAGGGGTCCCGTACCAAGAGACCCAGTACTTC.